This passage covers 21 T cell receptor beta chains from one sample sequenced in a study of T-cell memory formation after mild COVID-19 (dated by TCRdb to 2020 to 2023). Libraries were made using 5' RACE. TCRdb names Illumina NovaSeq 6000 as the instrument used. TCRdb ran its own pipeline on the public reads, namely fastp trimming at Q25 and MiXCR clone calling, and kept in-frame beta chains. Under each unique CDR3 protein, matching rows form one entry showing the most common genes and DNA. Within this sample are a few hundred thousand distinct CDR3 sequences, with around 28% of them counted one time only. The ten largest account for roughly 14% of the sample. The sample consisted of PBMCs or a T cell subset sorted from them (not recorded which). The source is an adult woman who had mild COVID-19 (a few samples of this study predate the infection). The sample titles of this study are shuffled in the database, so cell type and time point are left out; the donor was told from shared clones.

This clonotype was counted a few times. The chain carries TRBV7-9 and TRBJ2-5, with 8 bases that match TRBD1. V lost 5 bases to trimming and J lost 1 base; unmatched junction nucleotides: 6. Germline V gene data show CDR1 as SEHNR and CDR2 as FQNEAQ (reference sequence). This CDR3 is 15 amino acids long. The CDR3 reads CASSTGDRTQETQYF. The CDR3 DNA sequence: TGTGCCAGCAGCACAGGGGACAGGACCCAAGAGACCCAGTACTTC.

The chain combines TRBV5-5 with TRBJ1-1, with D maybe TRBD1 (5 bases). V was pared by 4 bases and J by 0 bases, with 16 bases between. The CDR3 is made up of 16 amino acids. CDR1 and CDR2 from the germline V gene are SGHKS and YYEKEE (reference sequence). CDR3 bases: TGTGCCAGCAGCGGGGTGGTAGACAGTCTGAACACTGAAGCTTTCTTT. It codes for CASSGVVDSLNTEAFF.

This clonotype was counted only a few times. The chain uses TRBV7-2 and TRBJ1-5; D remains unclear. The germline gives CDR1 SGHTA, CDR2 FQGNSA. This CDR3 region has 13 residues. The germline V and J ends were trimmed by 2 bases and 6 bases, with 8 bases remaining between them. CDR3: CASSLQPGQPQHF. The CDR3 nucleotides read TGTGCCAGCAGCTTACAGCCTGGTCAGCCCCAGCATTTT.

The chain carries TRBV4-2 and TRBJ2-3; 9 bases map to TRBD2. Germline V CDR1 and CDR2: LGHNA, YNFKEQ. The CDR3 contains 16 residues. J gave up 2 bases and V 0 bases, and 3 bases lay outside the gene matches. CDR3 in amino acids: CASSQEAGGLTDTQYF. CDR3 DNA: TGTGCCAGCAGCCAAGAGGCGGGGGGGCTCACAGATACGCAGTATTTT.

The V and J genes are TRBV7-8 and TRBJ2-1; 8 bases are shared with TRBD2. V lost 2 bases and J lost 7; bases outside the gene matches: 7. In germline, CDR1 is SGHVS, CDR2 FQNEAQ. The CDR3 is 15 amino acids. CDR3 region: CASSLPGLGKNEQFF. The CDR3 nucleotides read TGTGCCAGCAGCTTACCGGGACTAGGGAAGAATGAGCAGTTCTTC.

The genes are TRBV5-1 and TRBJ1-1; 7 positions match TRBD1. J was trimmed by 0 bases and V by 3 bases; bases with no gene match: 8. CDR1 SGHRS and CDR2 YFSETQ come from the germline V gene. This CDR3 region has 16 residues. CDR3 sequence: CASSSQGEIMNTEAFF. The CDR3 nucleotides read TGCGCCAGCAGCTCGCAGGGGGAGATCATGAACACTGAAGCTTTCTTT.

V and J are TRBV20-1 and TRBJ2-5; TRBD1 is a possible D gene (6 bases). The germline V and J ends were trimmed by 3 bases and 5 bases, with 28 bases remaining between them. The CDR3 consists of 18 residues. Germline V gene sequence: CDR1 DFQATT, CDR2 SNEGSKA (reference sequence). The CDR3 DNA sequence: TGCAGTGCTAGGGTAGGGGGTTTGCGCGAGAAGGTGGTGGAGACCCAGTACTTC. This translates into CSARVGGLREKVVETQYF.

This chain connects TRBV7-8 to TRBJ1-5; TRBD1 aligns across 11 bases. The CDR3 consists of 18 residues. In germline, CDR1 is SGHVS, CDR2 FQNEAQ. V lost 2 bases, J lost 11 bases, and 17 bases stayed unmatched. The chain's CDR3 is CASSLYPPGTGGSRSQHF. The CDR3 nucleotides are TGTGCCAGCAGCTTATATCCCCCGGGGACAGGGGGAAGTCGGTCCCAGCATTTT.

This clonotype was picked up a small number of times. CDR3 protein: CASSRAAATYEQYF. The CDR3 coding sequence is TGTGCCAGCAGCCGAGCAGCGGCCACCTACGAGCAGTACTTC. The chain recombines TRBV3-1 with TRBJ2-7, with D possibly matching TRBD2 (5 bases). The CDR3 is 14 amino acids. Per the germline V gene, CDR1 is LGHDT and CDR2 is YNNKEL (reference sequence). Trimming took off 4 bases at V and 2 bases at J, with 12 bases between the two ends.

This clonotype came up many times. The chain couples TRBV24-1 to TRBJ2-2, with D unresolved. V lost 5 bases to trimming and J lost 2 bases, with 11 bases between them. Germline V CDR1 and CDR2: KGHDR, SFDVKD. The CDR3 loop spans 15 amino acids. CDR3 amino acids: CATSALDGNTGELFF. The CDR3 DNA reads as TGTGCCACCAGTGCTCTGGACGGAAACACCGGGGAGCTGTTTTTT.

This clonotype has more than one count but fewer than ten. The CDR3 spells CASSYVRGGLAGVGEQFF. The CDR3 nucleotides are TGTGCCAGCAGTTATGTGCGGGGTGGTCTAGCGGGAGTTGGTGAGCAGTTCTTC. The chain recombines TRBV6-2 or TRBV6-3 with TRBJ2-1; 10 nucleotides agree with TRBD2. Losses at the gene ends were 3 bases for V and 9 bases for J; bases not matched to a gene: 17. CDR3 length: 18 residues. Germline V CDR1 and CDR2: MNHEY, SVGEGT.

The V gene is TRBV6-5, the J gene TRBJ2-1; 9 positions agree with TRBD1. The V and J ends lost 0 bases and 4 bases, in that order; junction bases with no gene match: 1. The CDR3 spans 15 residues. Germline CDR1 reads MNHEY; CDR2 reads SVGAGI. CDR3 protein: CASSYSGTGYNEQFF. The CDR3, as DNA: TGTGCCAGCAGTTACTCTGGGACAGGGTACAATGAGCAGTTCTTC.

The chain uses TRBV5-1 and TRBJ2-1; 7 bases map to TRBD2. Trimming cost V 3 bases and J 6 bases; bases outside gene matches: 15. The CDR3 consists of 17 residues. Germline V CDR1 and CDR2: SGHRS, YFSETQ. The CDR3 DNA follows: TGCGCCAGCAGCTACCGGTCGGGACTAAATACCCTCAATGAGCAGTTCTTC. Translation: CASSYRSGLNTLNEQFF.

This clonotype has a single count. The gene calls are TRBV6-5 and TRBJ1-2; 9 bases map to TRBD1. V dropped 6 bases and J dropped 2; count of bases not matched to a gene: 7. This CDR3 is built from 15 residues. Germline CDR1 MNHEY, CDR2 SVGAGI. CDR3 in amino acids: CASSSGTGRNYGYTF. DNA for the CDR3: TGTGCCAGCAGCTCCGGGACAGGGCGAAACTATGGCTACACCTTC.

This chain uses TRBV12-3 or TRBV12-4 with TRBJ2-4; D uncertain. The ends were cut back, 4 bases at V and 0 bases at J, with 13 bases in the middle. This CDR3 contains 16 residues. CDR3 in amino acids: CASSSKSLTAKNIQYF. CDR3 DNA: TGTGCCAGCAGTTCAAAGAGTTTGACAGCCAAAAACATTCAGTACTTC.

As DNA, the CDR3 is TGTGCCAGCGGACCGGTAGACCCCTTTCTTGCAGAGCAGTACTTC. Amino acids: CASGPVDPFLAEQYF. The gene calls are TRBV27 and TRBJ2-7; no definite D call. In germline, CDR1 is MNHEY, CDR2 SMNVEV (reference sequence). The CDR3 is 15 amino acids. Trimming shortened V by 8 bases and J by 7 bases, and 24 bases separated the two germline ends.

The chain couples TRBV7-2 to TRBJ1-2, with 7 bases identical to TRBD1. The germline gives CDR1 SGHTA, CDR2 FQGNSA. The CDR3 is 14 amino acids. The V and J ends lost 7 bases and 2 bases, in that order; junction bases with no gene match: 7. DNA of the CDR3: TGTGCCAGCAACCGGGACAGAGGAAACTATGGCTACACCTTC. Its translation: CASNRDRGNYGYTF.

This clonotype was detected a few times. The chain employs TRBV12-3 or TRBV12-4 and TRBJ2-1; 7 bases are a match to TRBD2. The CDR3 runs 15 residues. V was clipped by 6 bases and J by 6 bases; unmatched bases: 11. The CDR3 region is CASSNREALPNEQFF. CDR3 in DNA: TGTGCCAGCAGCAACCGGGAGGCCCTACCCAATGAGCAGTTCTTC.

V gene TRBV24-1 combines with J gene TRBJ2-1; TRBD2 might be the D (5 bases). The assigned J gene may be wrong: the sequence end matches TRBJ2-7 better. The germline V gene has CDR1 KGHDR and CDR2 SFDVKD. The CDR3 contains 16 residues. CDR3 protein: CATSDFRGVTYNEQYF. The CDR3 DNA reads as TGTGCCACCAGTGATTTCCGGGGAGTGACCTACAATGAGCAGTACTTC.

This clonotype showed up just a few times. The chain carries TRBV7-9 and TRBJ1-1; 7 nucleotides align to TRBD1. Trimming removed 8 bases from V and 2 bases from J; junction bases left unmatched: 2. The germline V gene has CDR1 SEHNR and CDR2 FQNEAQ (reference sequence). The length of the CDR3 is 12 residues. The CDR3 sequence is CASRQGNTEAFF. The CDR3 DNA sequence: TGTGCCAGCCGACAGGGTAACACTGAAGCTTTCTTT.

The CDR3 protein is CASSPTGPDETQYF. CDR3 DNA: TGTGCCAGCAGTCCCACAGGGCCGGACGAGACCCAGTACTTC. The V gene is TRBV6-6, the J gene TRBJ2-5, with D possibly being TRBD1 (6 bases). Between the trimmed V and J ends, which lost 5 bases and 5 bases, there was a span of 15 bases. The length of the CDR3 is 14 residues. Germline V lookup: CDR1 MNHNY, CDR2 SVGAGI (reference sequence).